These 13 T cell receptor beta chains came from one sample sequenced in a study of long-term antiretroviral therapy in people with HIV. It was version v3.0 of the immunoSEQ assay that was run at survey level. Produced via immunoSEQ multiplex PCR; TCRdb's table is partial and in-frame only. The top ten hold approximately 6.2% of the sample, which has around 39,000 clones, around 83% seen once. The specimen was unsorted PBMCs, collected 1 year after starting antiretroviral therapy. The receptors were gathered from a man younger than 30 with HIV.

The rearrangement joins TRBV6-6 to TRBJ2-7; maybe TRBD1 (5 bases). The ends were cut back, 1 base at V and 5 bases at J, with 9 bases in the middle. The CDR3 is made up of 13 amino acids. Germline V lookup: CDR1 MNHNY, CDR2 SVGAGI (reference sequence). The DNA for the CDR3 is TGTGCCAGCAGTTACTTAGTAGGGGACGAGCAGTACTTC. It encodes CASSYLVGDEQYF.

The chain has TRBV7-9 and TRBJ1-4; D not resolved. Trimming removed 1 base at V and 5 bases at J, with 8 bases between. The CDR3 extends over 14 amino acids. Germline V gene data show CDR1 as SEHNR and CDR2 as FQNEAQ (reference sequence). The CDR3 region is CASSLVKANEKLFF. The CDR3 DNA reads TGTGCCAGCAGCTTAGTTAAGGCGAATGAAAAACTGTTTTTT.

V usage is TRBV2 and J usage is TRBJ1-1, with D unclear. The CDR3 loop spans 11 amino acids. Trimming pared 9 bases from V and 0 bases from J, leaving 5 bases between. The germline CDR1 and CDR2 sequences are SNHLY and FYNNEI. In nucleotides, the CDR3 is TGTGCCAGTAGCATGAACACTGAAGCTTTCTTT. Protein: CASSMNTEAFF. The variable domain in full, with the rest retrieved from reference TRBV2 and TRBJ1-1, is EPEVTQTPSHQVTQMGQEVILRCVPISNHLYFYWYRQILGQKVEFLVSFYNNEISEKSEIFDDQFSVERPDGSNFTLKIRSTKLEDSAMYFCASSMNTEAFFGQGTRLTVV.

This chain uses TRBV7-3 with TRBJ1-1; perhaps TRBD1 as D (6 bases). V lost 1 base and J lost 2, with 14 bases in between. From germline, CDR1 is SGHTA and CDR2 FQGTGA. There are 16 residues in the CDR3. This CDR3 is CASSLRGSGGNTEAFF. CDR3 DNA: TGTGCCAGCAGCTTAAGAGGGAGTGGGGGCAACACTGAAGCTTTCTTT.

This sequence joins TRBV7-2 and TRBJ1-3; TRBD1 agrees at 9 bases. CDR3 length: 15 residues. V lost 5 bases and J lost 4; bases outside the gene matches: 6. Germline CDR1 SGHTA, CDR2 FQGNSA. CDR3 residues: CASSPGQGRGNTIYF. For the CDR3, the DNA is TGTGCCAGCAGCCCGGGACAGGGACGCGGAAACACCATATATTTT.

This chain uses TRBV2 with TRBJ2-5; 9 nucleotides agree with TRBD2. The CDR3 has 16 residues. V gave up 3 bases and J gave up 1 base; unmatched junction bases: 6. CDR1 and CDR2 (germline): SNHLY, FYNNEI. This chain's CDR3 is CASSEVQRGVQETQYF. As DNA, the CDR3 is TGTGCCAGCAGTGAGGTCCAGCGGGGGGTCCAAGAGACCCAGTACTTC.

This rearrangement joins TRBV7-9 to TRBJ2-1; D unclear. CDR1 SEHNR and CDR2 FQNEAQ come from the germline V gene (reference sequence). Trimming removed 3 bases at V and 9 bases at J, with 6 bases between. The CDR3 is 11 amino acids. The CDR3 region has the DNA TGTGCCAGCAGCTTGGGTACTGAGCAGTTCTTC. Amino acid sequence: CASSLGTEQFF.

The chain links TRBV6-6 to TRBJ1-5; a possible D gene is TRBD1 (6 bases). The ends were cut back, 5 bases at V and 3 bases at J, with 14 bases in the middle. The CDR3 contains 15 residues. Germline loops: CDR1 MNHNY, CDR2 SVGAGI (reference sequence). The CDR3 coding sequence is TGTGCCAGCAGTGGTCCTCGGGACACCAATCAGCCCCAGCATTTT. Its translation: CASSGPRDTNQPQHF.

A word on this clone: At one end the junction does not follow the germline gene, possibly because of a read error. CDR3 in DNA: TGCGCCAGCAGTCAAGCTCGGGGAACTGAAGCTTTCTTT. Protein product: CASSQARGTEAFF. This sequence joins TRBV4-1 and TRBJ1-1; D not resolved. Germline lookup yields CDR1 MGHRA and CDR2 YSYEKL. CDR3 size: 13 residues.

The chain uses TRBV10-3 and TRBJ2-7; D is undetermined. V was trimmed by 3 bases and J by 6 bases, leaving 21 bases between them. Looked up from germline, CDR1 is ENHRY and CDR2 is SYGVKD. The CDR3 totals 16 residues. CDR3 sequence (DNA): TGTGCCATCAGTGAATGGGCCCCGGACGGCGGCGGCGAGCAGTACTTC. It codes for CAISEWAPDGGGEQYF.

This sequence joins TRBV6-6 and TRBJ2-3; a weak D match, TRBD1 (5 bases). V lost 3 bases to trimming and J lost 5 bases, with 18 bases between them. Germline loops: CDR1 MNHNY, CDR2 SVGAGI (reference sequence). The CDR3 runs to 16 residues. The DNA for the CDR3 is TGTGCCAGCAGTTATGCAGGGCTGGGGCCCGGAGATACGCAGTATTTT. Translated: CASSYAGLGPGDTQYF.

The chain has TRBV7-2 and TRBJ2-3; D remains unclear. The CDR3 loop spans 15 amino acids. Per the germline V gene, CDR1 is SGHTA and CDR2 is FQGNSA. The V end was cut by 2 bases, the J end by 1 base, with 10 bases between. The CDR3 bases are TGTGCCAGCAGCTTAAAGGCCGTCCGCACAGATACGCAGTATTTT. Its translation: CASSLKAVRTDTQYF.

This chain joins TRBV7-9 and TRBJ1-2, with no clear D. The CDR3 is 16 residues long. Trimming pared 1 base from V and 8 bases from J, leaving 20 bases between. The germline V gene encodes CDR1 SEHNR and CDR2 FQNEAQ (reference sequence). DNA of the CDR3: TGTGCCAGCAGCTTAGAACCTGACGGAGAGTTGGGGGGCTACACCTTC. Its translation is CASSLEPDGELGGYTF.